This is a list of T cell receptor beta chains from one sample in a study of cytomegalovirus exposure and HLA in healthy donors. Sequencing used immunoSEQ multiplex PCR; TCRdb keeps in-frame clones, though not all of them. This sample carries under 200,000 clones, approximately 80% of them seen once, and the ten largest clones take about 0.77%. What was sequenced was PBMCs. These receptors were collected from a woman aged 18-30 years in good health and CMV-seronegative. CDR3s include the opening cysteine and the closing phenylalanine or tryptophan. Fields, in order: V gene, J gene, D gene, CDR3 protein. A D gene is named only where the DNA matches it firmly.

v_gene: TRBV29-1; j_gene: TRBJ2-7; d_gene: TRBD2; CDR3aa: CSVAGSGIIYEQYF
v_gene: TRBV10-3; j_gene: TRBJ2-5; d_gene: TRBD2; CDR3aa: CATRAGIQETQYF
v_gene: TRBV4-3; j_gene: TRBJ2-2; d_gene: TRBD1; CDR3aa: CASSRLTGGTGELFF
v_gene: TRBV28; j_gene: TRBJ2-1; d_gene: .; CDR3aa: CASSLGARWGEQFF
v_gene: TRBV7-2; j_gene: TRBJ2-7; d_gene: .; CDR3aa: CASRATFSYEQYF
v_gene: TRBV6-1; j_gene: TRBJ2-7; d_gene: .; CDR3aa: CASSAPTAISYEQYF
v_gene: TRBV28; j_gene: TRBJ2-1; d_gene: .; CDR3aa: CASRLPGVGNEQFF
v_gene: TRBV11-3; j_gene: TRBJ2-1; d_gene: .; CDR3aa: CASSLSLGGSYNEQFF
v_gene: TRBV5-6; j_gene: TRBJ1-1; d_gene: .; CDR3aa: CASSLELDRKAFF
v_gene: TRBV2; j_gene: TRBJ2-3; d_gene: .; CDR3aa: CASRSRGTDTQYF
v_gene: TRBV5-1; j_gene: TRBJ1-4; d_gene: .; CDR3aa: CASRPDSNEKLFF
v_gene: TRBV28; j_gene: TRBJ1-4; d_gene: .; CDR3aa: CASTSGGWDEKLFF
v_gene: TRBV5-6; j_gene: TRBJ1-2; d_gene: TRBD1; CDR3aa: CASSRDRAGGYTF
v_gene: TRBV15; j_gene: TRBJ1-6; d_gene: .; CDR3aa: CATSRGTDSYSPLHF
v_gene: TRBV25-1; j_gene: TRBJ2-7; d_gene: TRBD2; CDR3aa: CASSVTSGQYYEQYF
v_gene: TRBV7-9; j_gene: TRBJ2-5; d_gene: .; CDR3aa: CASSLARASENQETQYF
v_gene: TRBV14; j_gene: TRBJ1-1; d_gene: .; CDR3aa: CASSQSTRTEAFF